Following are 10 T cell receptor beta chains from one sample sequenced in a study of sequential checkpoint blockade in melanoma. Measured with immunoSEQ multiplex PCR; TCRdb has only the in-frame clones, and not every one. The table shows about 27,000 clones, with around three quarters occurring only once. Treatment here: randomized to nivolumab then ipilimumab (arm A) or the reverse (arm B). Sequenced here: CD8+ T cells sorted from blood (inferred from file names), sampled from a patient given nivolumab and ipilimumab in sequence. The receptors shown here come from a human donor with melanoma.

This clone has only a few counts. The rearrangement uses TRBV2 and TRBJ2-7; tentatively, D is TRBD1 (7 bases). CDR1 is SNHLY, CDR2 FYNNEI, per germline. The V end lost 11 bases, the J end lost 3 bases, and 17 bases lay between the germline ends. The CDR3 contains 13 residues. The CDR3 reads CAAQGGIGYEQYF. The CDR3 coding sequence is TGTGCCGCTCAGGGGGGCATCGGCTACGAGCAGTACTTC.

J is TRBJ1-3 and V is TRBV27; 12 bases align to TRBD1. Germline V gene sequence: CDR1 MNHEY, CDR2 SMNVEV (reference sequence). The CDR3 is 17 residues long. With 6 bases clipped from V and 4 bases from J, the junction kept 10 bases outside the gene matches. This CDR3 reads CASSQLPGQGAGNTIYF. The CDR3 DNA reads TGTGCCAGCAGCCAACTCCCGGGACAGGGGGCAGGAAACACCATATATTTT.

This chain connects TRBV14 to TRBJ2-7; 9 bases fit TRBD2. The CDR3 covers 15 residues. The germline CDR1 and CDR2 sequences are SGHDN and FVKESK. With V trimmed by 1 base and J by 6 bases, 7 bases remained unmatched. The CDR3 coding sequence is TGTGCCAGCAGCCAAGGGACTAGCGTAATCAGCGAGCAGTACTTC. Translation gives CASSQGTSVISEQYF.

This sequence joins TRBV6-1 and TRBJ2-7; TRBD1 might be the D (5 bases). Germline V CDR1 and CDR2: MNHNS, SASEGT. The V and J ends lost 4 bases and 3 bases respectively, with 7 bases between them. This CDR3 has 12 residues. The CDR3: CASSGDSYEQYF. The CDR3 nucleotides read TGTGCCAGCAGTGGTGACAGCTACGAGCAGTACTTC.

This chain connects TRBV4-1 to TRBJ1-4; weak D call: TRBD1 (6 bases). This CDR3 comprises 15 residues. Germline V gene lookup returns CDR1 MGHRA and CDR2 YSYEKL. V lost 1 base and J lost 7, with 13 bases in between. CDR3: CASSQGPRGTEKLFF. The DNA of the CDR3 is TGCGCCAGCAGCCAAGGGCCGAGGGGGACTGAAAAACTGTTTTTT.

The chain combines TRBV5-1 with TRBJ2-7; 9 positions agree with TRBD1. The germline gives CDR1 SGHRS, CDR2 YFSETQ. V shed 4 bases and J 4 bases; nucleotides not matched to a gene: 3. The CDR3 contains 13 residues. The CDR3 is CASSVGTGYEQYF. As DNA, the CDR3 is TGCGCCAGCAGCGTAGGGACAGGGTACGAGCAGTACTTC.

The gene calls are TRBV5-1 and TRBJ2-7, with D perhaps TRBD1 (6 bases). V lost 0 bases, J lost 3 bases, and 7 bases lay in between. The CDR3 has 13 residues. CDR1 is SGHRS and CDR2 is YFSETQ in the germline V gene. CDR3 loop: CASSLGDNYEQYF. The CDR3 coding sequence is TGCGCCAGCAGCTTGGGGGACAACTACGAGCAGTACTTC.

This rearrangement joins TRBV2 to TRBJ2-1, with 10 bases aligning to TRBD1. This CDR3 has 19 amino acids. Germline loops: CDR1 SNHLY, CDR2 FYNNEI. With 7 bases clipped from V and 6 bases from J, the junction kept 21 bases outside the gene matches. The CDR3 DNA reads TGTGCCAGCAAGCTACCTCCCGGGACAGGGGCATTGGATCTCAATGAGCAGTTCTTC. Its translation: CASKLPPGTGALDLNEQFF.

V gene TRBV7-6 combines with J gene TRBJ1-2; tentatively, D is TRBD1 (5 bases). The V end lost 5 bases, the J end lost 5 bases, and 15 bases lay between the germline ends. The CDR3 spans 14 residues. CDR1 is SGHVS, CDR2 FNYEAQ, per germline. This CDR3 reads CASSVGTTGYGYTF. DNA of the CDR3: TGTGCCAGCAGCGTGGGAACTACAGGATATGGCTACACCTTC.

The CDR3 region is CASSPSPRADQETQYF. The CDR3 DNA reads TGTGCCAGCTCCCCCAGCCCCAGGGCCGACCAAGAGACCCAGTACTTC. The genes are TRBV18 and TRBJ2-5; D possibly corresponds to TRBD1 (5 bases). Germline CDR1 and CDR2: KGHSH and LQKENI. Trimming shortened V by 6 bases and J by 0 bases, and 17 bases separated the two germline ends. CDR3 length: 16 residues.